A selection of T cell receptor beta chains follows, all from one sample in a study of T cell responses to AZD1222 COVID-19 vaccine. This table comes from immunoSEQ multiplex PCR, and its TCRdb copy is limited to in-frame clones, with some not included. Among around 140,000 clones listed, just over 85% were seen once. Material: peripheral blood, obtained 28 days after the second AZD1222 dose. The receptors were sampled from an adult who received the AZD1222 COVID-19 vaccine. Each CDR3 is given with its conserved first and last residue. The order of the fields is clone size, V gene, J gene, D gene, CDR3 protein, CDR3 DNA. The D gene is left open where the match is weak. Size tells how often a clone was seen (once, few, many) or the class of an expanded clone, and some rows leave it out.

>NA|TRBV12-3/TRBV12-4|TRBJ2-7|NA
CASSEAYEQYF
TGTGCCAGCAGTGAGGCCTACGAGCAGTACTTC
>once|TRBV7-8|TRBJ2-7|NA
CASSSFPLNNYEQYF
TGTGCCAGCAGCTCCTTCCCCCTTAATAACTACGAGCAGTACTTC
>NA|TRBV10-2|TRBJ2-5|TRBD2
CASRSSGGQETQYF
TGCGCCAGCAGGAGTTCGGGGGGCCAAGAGACCCAGTACTTC
>medium-sized|TRBV2|TRBJ2-1|NA
CASIPPVKEGEQFF
TGTGCCAGCATCCCCCCGGTAAAAGAGGGTGAGCAGTTCTTC
>NA|TRBV4-1|TRBJ1-1|NA
CASSHPTGENTEAFF
TGCGCCAGCAGCCACCCGACAGGAGAGAACACTGAAGCTTTCTTT
>NA|TRBV5-1|TRBJ1-2|NA
CASSLGGRDYGYTF
TGCGCCAGCAGCTTGGGCGGGCGGGACTATGGCTACACCTTC
>NA|TRBV10-2|TRBJ1-5|NA
CASSEDRPNQPQHF
TGCGCCAGCAGTGAGGACAGGCCCAATCAGCCCCAGCATTTT
>once|TRBV2|TRBJ1-3|NA
CASSRDYGASGNTIYF
TGTGCCAGCAGCCGTGACTACGGGGCCTCTGGAAACACCATATATTTT
>NA|TRBV30|TRBJ1-1|NA
CAWSVDRTEAFF
TGTGCCTGGAGTGTAGATAGGACTGAAGCTTTCTTT
>NA|TRBV7-9|TRBJ1-2|NA
CASSPWRHINYGYTF
TGTGCCAGCAGCCCATGGAGGCATATTAACTATGGCTACACCTTC
>NA|TRBV24-1|TRBJ1-2|TRBD1
CATSEFQGGGYTF
TGTGCCACCAGTGAGTTTCAGGGGGGTGGCTACACCTTC
>NA|TRBV7-9|TRBJ2-7|TRBD2
CASTLGGTPHYEQYF
TGTGCCAGCACCCTGGGGGGGACCCCCCACTACGAGCAGTACTTC
>NA|TRBV2|TRBJ1-2|NA
CASILSASGTYGYTF
TGTGCCAGCATACTTTCGGCATCCGGGACCTATGGCTACACCTTC
>NA|TRBV18|TRBJ1-1|NA
CASSPLPQNTEAFF
TGTGCCAGCTCACCACTCCCGCAGAACACTGAAGCTTTCTTT
>few|TRBV24-1|TRBJ2-5|NA
CATGGPGETQYF
TGTGCCACCGGGGGGCCAGGCGAGACCCAGTACTTC
>NA|TRBV7-7|TRBJ2-5|TRBD1
CASSWGQHQETQYF
TGTGCTAGCAGCTGGGGACAGCACCAAGAGACCCAGTACTTC
>NA|TRBV18|TRBJ2-1|NA
CASSPDYNEQFF
TGTGCCAGCTCACCAGATTACAATGAGCAGTTCTTC
>NA|TRBV6-2/TRBV6-3|TRBJ1-5|TRBD1
CASSSGQGSQPQHF
TGTGCCAGCAGTTCAGGACAGGGAAGTCAGCCCCAGCATTTT
>NA|TRBV14|TRBJ1-4|NA
CASTHGPGEKLFF
TGTGCCAGCACGCACGGACCGGGTGAAAAACTGTTTTTT
>NA|TRBV9|TRBJ2-2|TRBD2
CASSVLAGTGELFF
TGTGCCAGCAGCGTACTAGCGGGCACCGGGGAGCTGTTTTTT
>NA|TRBV7-2|TRBJ2-2|NA
CASSARNTGELFF
TGTGCCAGCAGCGCCCGGAACACCGGGGAGCTGTTTTTT
>NA|TRBV11-2|TRBJ1-5|TRBD1
CASSPTGVGQPQHF
TGTGCCAGCAGCCCGACAGGGGTAGGTCAGCCCCAGCATTTT
>few|TRBV27|TRBJ2-1|NA
CASTLGGHQRNEQFF
TGTGCCAGCACCCTAGGAGGGCACCAGAGGAATGAGCAGTTCTTC
>NA|TRBV3-1/TRBV3-2|TRBJ1-2|TRBD1
CASSQSRRGIFHGYTF
TGTGCCAGCAGCCAAAGCCGCAGGGGGATTTTCCATGGCTACACCTTC
>NA|TRBV7-2|TRBJ2-1|NA
CASSLWGEASYNEQFF
TGTGCCAGCAGCTTATGGGGGGAGGCCTCCTACAATGAGCAGTTCTTC
>NA|TRBV12-3/TRBV12-4|TRBJ1-2|NA
CASKGGQYAGYTF
TGTGCCAGCAAGGGTGGACAGTACGCGGGCTACACCTTC
>NA|TRBV5-1|TRBJ1-6|TRBD1
CASSLAWDRGNSPLHF
TGCGCCAGCAGCTTGGCCTGGGACAGGGGGAATTCACCCCTCCACTTT
>NA|TRBV6-5|TRBJ2-4|NA
CASSYRFVGGGNIQYF
TGTGCCAGCAGTTACCGGTTCGTCGGAGGGGGAAACATTCAGTACTTC
>NA|TRBV19|TRBJ1-5|TRBD1
CASSSETGSRQPQHF
TGTGCCAGTAGTAGCGAGACAGGGAGTAGACAGCCCCAGCATTTT
>once|TRBV7-8|TRBJ1-2|NA
CASSLRRQYYGYTF
TGTGCCAGCAGCCTTAGACGGCAGTACTATGGCTACACCTTC
>NA|TRBV7-6|TRBJ2-7|TRBD2
CASSSGGLAGGPHYEQYF
TGTGCCAGCAGTTCGGGGGGACTAGCGGGAGGCCCCCACTACGAGCAGTACTTC